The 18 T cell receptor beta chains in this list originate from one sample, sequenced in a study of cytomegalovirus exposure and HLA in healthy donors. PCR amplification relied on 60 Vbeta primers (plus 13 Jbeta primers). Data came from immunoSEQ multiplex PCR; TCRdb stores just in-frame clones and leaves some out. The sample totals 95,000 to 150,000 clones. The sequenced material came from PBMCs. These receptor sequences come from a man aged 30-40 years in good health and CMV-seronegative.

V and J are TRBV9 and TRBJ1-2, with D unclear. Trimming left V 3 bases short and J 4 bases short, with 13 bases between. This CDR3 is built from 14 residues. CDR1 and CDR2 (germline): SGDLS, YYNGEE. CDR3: CASSGTSRVYGYTF. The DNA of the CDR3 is TGTGCCAGCAGCGGGACTTCTCGGGTCTATGGCTACACCTTC.

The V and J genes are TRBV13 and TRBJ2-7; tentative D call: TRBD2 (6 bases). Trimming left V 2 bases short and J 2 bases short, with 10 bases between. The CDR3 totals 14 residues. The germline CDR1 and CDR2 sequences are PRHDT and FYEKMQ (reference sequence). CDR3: CASSLRVAAYEQYF. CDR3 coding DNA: TGTGCCAGCAGCTTAAGGGTAGCGGCCTACGAGCAGTACTTC.

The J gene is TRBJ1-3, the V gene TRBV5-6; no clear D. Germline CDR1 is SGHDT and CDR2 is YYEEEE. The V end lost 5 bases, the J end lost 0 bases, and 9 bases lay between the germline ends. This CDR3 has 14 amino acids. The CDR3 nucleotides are TGTGCCAGCAGTTACAGTAACTCTGGAAACACCATATATTTT. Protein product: CASSYSNSGNTIYF.

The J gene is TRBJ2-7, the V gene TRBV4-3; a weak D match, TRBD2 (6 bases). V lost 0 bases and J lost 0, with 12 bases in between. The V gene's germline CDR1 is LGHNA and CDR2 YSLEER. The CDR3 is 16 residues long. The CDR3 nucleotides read TGCGCCAGCAGCCAAGAGGTAGCGGAGAGCTCCTACGAGCAGTACTTC. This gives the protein CASSQEVAESSYEQYF.

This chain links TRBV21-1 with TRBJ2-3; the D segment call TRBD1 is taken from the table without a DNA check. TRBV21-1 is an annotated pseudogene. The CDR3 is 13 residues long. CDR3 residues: CASSNPPGDTQYF. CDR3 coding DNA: TGTGCCAGCAGCAACCCCCCAGGAGATACGCAGTATTTT.

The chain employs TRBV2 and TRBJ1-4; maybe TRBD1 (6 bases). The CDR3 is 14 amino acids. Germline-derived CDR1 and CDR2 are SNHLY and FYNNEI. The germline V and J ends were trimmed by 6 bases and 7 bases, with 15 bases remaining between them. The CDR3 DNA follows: TGTGCCAGCAGGCTAAACAGGGAAAGTGAAAAACTGTTTTTT. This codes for CASRLNRESEKLFF.

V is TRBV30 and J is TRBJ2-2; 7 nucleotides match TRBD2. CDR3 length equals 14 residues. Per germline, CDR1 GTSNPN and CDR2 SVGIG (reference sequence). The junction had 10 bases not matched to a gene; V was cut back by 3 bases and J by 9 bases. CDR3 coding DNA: TGTGCCTGGAGACGGGGGGTTGAGGATCGGGAGCTGTTTTTT. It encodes CAWRRGVEDRELFF.

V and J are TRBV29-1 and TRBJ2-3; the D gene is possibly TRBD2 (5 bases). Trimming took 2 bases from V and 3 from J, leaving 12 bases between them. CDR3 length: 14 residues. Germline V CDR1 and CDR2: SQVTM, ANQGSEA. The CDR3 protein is CSVEPRGRTDTQYF. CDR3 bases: TGCAGCGTTGAACCCCGGGGAAGAACAGATACGCAGTATTTT.

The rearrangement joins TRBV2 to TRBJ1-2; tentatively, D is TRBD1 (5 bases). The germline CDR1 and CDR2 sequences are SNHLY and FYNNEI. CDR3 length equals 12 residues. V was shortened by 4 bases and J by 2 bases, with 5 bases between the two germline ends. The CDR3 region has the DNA TGTGCCAGCAGTGGACAGAACTATGGCTACACCTTC. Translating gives CASSGQNYGYTF.

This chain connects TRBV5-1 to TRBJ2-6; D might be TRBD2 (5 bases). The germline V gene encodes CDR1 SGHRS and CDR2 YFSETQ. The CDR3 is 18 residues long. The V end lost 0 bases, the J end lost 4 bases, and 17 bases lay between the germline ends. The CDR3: CASSLAWPSSWGANVLTF. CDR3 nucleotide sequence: TGCGCCAGCAGCTTGGCGTGGCCTAGCTCGTGGGGGGCCAACGTCCTGACTTTC.

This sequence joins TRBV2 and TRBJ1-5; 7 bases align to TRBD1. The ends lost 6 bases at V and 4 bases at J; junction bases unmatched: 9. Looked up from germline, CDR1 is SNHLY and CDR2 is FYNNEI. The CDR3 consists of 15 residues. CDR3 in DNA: TGTGCCAGCAGCGGAGGGGACAGACCTAATCAGCCCCAGCATTTT. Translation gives CASSGGDRPNQPQHF. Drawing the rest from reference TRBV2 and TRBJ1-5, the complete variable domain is EPEVTQTPSHQVTQMGQEVILRCVPISNHLYFYWYRQILGQKVEFLVSFYNNEISEKSEIFDDQFSVERPDGSNFTLKIRSTKLEDSAMYFCASSGGDRPNQPQHFGDGTRLSIL.

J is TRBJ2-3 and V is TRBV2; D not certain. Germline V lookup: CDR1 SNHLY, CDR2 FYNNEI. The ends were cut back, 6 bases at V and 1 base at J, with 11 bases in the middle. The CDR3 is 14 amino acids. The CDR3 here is CASSSPRRTDTQYF. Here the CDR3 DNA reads TGTGCCAGCAGCTCTCCGAGGCGCACAGATACGCAGTATTTT. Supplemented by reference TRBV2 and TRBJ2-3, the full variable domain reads EPEVTQTPSHQVTQMGQEVILRCVPISNHLYFYWYRQILGQKVEFLVSFYNNEISEKSEIFDDQFSVERPDGSNFTLKIRSTKLEDSAMYFCASSSPRRTDTQYFGPGTRLTVL.

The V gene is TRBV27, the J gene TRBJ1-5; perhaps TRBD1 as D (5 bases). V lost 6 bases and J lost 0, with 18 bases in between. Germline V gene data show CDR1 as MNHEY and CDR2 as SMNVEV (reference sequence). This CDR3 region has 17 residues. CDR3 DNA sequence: TGTGCCAGCAGAGCGCACAGGAACCCTTATAGCAATCAGCCCCAGCATTTT. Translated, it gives CASRAHRNPYSNQPQHF.

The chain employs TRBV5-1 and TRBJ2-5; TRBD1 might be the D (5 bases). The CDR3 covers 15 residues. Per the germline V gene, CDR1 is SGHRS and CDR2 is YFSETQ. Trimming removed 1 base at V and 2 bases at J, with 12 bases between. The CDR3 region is CASSLFGADQETQYF. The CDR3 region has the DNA TGCGCCAGCAGCTTGTTTGGGGCAGATCAAGAGACCCAGTACTTC.

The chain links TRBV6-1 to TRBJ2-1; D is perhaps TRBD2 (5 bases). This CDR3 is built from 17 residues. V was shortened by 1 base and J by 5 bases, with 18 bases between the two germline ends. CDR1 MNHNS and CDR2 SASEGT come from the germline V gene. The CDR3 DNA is TGTGCCAGCAGTGAAGGTTGGGGAGCGAGATTTGACAATGAGCAGTTCTTC. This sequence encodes CASSEGWGARFDNEQFF.

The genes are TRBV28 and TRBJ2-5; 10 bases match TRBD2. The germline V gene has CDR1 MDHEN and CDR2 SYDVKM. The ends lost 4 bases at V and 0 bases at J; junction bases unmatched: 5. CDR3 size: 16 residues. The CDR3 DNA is TGTGCCAGCAGTTACATGACTAGCGGGTACCAAGAGACCCAGTACTTC. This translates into CASSYMTSGYQETQYF.

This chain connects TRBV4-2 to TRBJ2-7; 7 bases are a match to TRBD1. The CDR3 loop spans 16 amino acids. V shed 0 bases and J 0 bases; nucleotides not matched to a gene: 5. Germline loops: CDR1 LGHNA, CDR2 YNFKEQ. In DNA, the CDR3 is TGTGCCAGCAGCCAAGATTGGGACAGCAGCTCCTACGAGCAGTACTTC. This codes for CASSQDWDSSSYEQYF.

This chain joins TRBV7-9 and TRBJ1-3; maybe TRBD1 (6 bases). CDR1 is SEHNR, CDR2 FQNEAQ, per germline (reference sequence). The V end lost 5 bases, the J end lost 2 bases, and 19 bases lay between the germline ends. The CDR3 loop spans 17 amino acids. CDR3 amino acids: CASSRGRWGQAGNTIYF. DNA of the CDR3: TGTGCCAGCAGCCGCGGACGCTGGGGGCAGGCTGGAAACACCATATATTTT.